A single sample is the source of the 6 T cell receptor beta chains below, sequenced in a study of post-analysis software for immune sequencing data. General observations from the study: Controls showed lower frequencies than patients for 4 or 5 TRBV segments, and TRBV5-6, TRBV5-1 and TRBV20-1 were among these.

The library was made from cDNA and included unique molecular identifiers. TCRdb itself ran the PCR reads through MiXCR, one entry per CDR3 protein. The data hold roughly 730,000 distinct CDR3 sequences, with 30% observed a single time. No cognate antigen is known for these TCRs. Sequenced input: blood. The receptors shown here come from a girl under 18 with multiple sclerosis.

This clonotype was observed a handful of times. The chain's CDR3 is CASREPGLSYGYTF. CDR3 bases: TGTGCCAGCAGGGAACCGGGCCTCAGCTATGGCTACACCTTC. This chain links TRBV6-5 with TRBJ1-2; no definite D call. CDR1 MNHEY and CDR2 SVGAGI come from the germline V gene. Trimming shortened V by 6 bases and J by 4 bases, and 15 bases separated the two germline ends. CDR3 length: 14 residues.

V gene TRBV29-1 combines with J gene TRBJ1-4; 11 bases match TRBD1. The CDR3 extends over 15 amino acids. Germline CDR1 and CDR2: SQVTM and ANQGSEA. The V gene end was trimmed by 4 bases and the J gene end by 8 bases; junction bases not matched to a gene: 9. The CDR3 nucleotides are TGCAGCGTTGGGCCAACCGGGACAGGGGGAGAAAAACTGTTTTTT. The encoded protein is CSVGPTGTGGEKLFF. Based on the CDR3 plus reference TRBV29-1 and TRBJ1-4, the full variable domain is SAVISQKPSRDICQRGTSLTIQCQVDSQVTMMFWYRQQPGQSLTLIATANQGSEATYESGFVIDKFPISRPNLTFSTLTVSNMSPEDSSIYLCSVGPTGTGGEKLFFGSGTQLSVL.

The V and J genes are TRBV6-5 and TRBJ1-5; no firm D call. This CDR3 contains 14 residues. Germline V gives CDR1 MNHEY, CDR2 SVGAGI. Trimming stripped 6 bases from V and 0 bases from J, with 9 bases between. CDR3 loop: CASRGDLSNQPQHF. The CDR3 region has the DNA TGTGCCAGCAGGGGAGACCTTAGCAATCAGCCCCAGCATTTT.

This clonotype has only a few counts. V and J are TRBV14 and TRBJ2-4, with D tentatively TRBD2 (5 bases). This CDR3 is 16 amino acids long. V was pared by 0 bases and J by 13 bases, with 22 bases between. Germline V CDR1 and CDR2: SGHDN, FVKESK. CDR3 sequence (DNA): TGTGCCAGCAGCCAAGACCGCGGGCTCCCTGGGTGGGAGCAGTACTTC. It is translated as CASSQDRGLPGWEQYF.

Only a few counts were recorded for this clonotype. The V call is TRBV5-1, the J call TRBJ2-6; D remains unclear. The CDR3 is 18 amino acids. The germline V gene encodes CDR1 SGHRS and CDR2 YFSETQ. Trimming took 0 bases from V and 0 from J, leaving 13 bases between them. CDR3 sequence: CASSLGYRGPSGANVLTF. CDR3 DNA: TGCGCCAGCAGCTTGGGTTATAGAGGTCCCTCTGGGGCCAACGTCCTGACTTTC.

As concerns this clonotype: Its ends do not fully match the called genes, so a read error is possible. In DNA, the CDR3 is TGTGCCATCGGTGATCAAATCAGACAGGGGGGCACAGATACGCAGTATTTT. This translates into CAIGDQIRQGGTDTQYF. The chain carries TRBV10-3 and TRBJ2-3; TRBD1 agrees at 9 bases. From germline, CDR1 is ENHRY and CDR2 SYGVKD. The CDR3 runs 17 residues.